Listed below are T cell receptor beta chains from one sample, sequenced in a study of blood T cell repertoires in COVID-19. TCRdb's copy holds only in-frame clones and misses some; the assay was immunoSEQ multiplex PCR. The data show 55,000 to 80,000 clones, about 73% seen once. The sequenced material came from peripheral blood. These receptor sequences come from an elderly woman with acute or convalescent COVID-19. Both conserved end residues are part of each CDR3. The order of the fields is V gene, clone size, J gene, D gene, CDR3 DNA, CDR3 protein. D genes are given only for firm matches. Clone size appears in some rows only: once, few, many, or a class for an expanded clone.

TRBV28	-	TRBJ1-2	TRBD1	TGTGCCAGCAGCCAACAGGGGAGGCCTGGCTACACCTTC	CASSQQGRPGYTF
TRBV11-2	-	TRBJ2-1	-	TGTGCCAGCAGCTTAGTTTCCGGGGTCGGGCAGTTCTTC	CASSLVSGVGQFF
TRBV6-5	-	TRBJ1-2	TRBD1	TGTGCCACCGCACAGGGGCCGGCCTATGGCTACACCTTC	CATAQGPAYGYTF
TRBV10-3	-	TRBJ2-2	-	TGTGCCATCAGTGACAGGCCGAACACCGGGGAGCTGTTTTTT	CAISDRPNTGELFF
TRBV6-6	-	TRBJ1-1	TRBD1	TGTGCCAGCAGTCCGCGGGACAGATCGAACACTGAAGCTTTCTTT	CASSPRDRSNTEAFF
TRBV28	few	TRBJ2-4	-	TGTGCCAGCAGTTTAGGCGGGCGGCACATTCAGTACTTC	CASSLGGRHIQYF
TRBV11-2	-	TRBJ2-7	TRBD2	TGTGCCAGCAGCTCCGGACTAGCGGGCTCCTACGAGCAGTACTTC	CASSSGLAGSYEQYF
TRBV28	-	TRBJ2-3	-	TGTGCCAGCAGTTTATCAGGGGAGTCGGTGGCAGATACGCAGTATTTT	CASSLSGESVADTQYF
TRBV27	few	TRBJ1-2	-	TGTGCCAGCCCTTGGACGGGGATCGGTTCTGGCTACACCTTC	CASPWTGIGSGYTF
TRBV28	-	TRBJ2-7	TRBD1	TGTGCCACCCACACCGGGACAGACTACGAGCAGTACTTC	CATHTGTDYEQYF
TRBV7-2	-	TRBJ1-5	TRBD1	TGTGCCAGCAGCTTACCTACAGGGGGCAATCAGCCCCAGCATTTT	CASSLPTGGNQPQHF
TRBV19	-	TRBJ1-2	-	TGTGCCAGTAGTATTCAAGACCGACATTATGGCTACACCTTC	CASSIQDRHYGYTF
TRBV29-1	-	TRBJ2-7	-	TGCAGCGCCGAGGGCAGGGCGGAGGGGGAGCAGTACTTC	CSAEGRAEGEQYF
TRBV2	-	TRBJ2-3	TRBD2	TGTGCCAGCAGGCGGGGGCTAGCGGGAGGGGCAGATACGCAGTATTTT	CASRRGLAGGADTQYF
TRBV12-2	-	TRBJ2-1	-	TGTGCAAGTCGCCCACAGAGGGGATTTCAGACTAGCGGGAGCCTTAGCTCCTACAATGAGCAGTTCTTC	CASRPQRGFQTSGSLSSYNEQFF
TRBV27	few	TRBJ2-7	TRBD1	TGTGCCAGCAGTCGGACAGGGGGGCTCTACGAGCAGTACTTC	CASSRTGGLYEQYF
TRBV28	-	TRBJ1-1	TRBD1	TGCGCCTCGAGTGGGACAGGCGAGAACACTGAAGCTTTCTTT	CASSGTGENTEAFF
TRBV29-1	-	TRBJ1-1	TRBD1	TGCAGCGTGGCAACAGGGGCAAAAACTGAAGCTTTCTTT	CSVATGAKTEAFF
TRBV3-1/TRBV3-2	once	TRBJ1-1	-	TGTGCCAGCAGCCAAGGGAATAGGGGCACTGAAGCTTTCTTT	CASSQGNRGTEAFF
TRBV11-2	-	TRBJ1-3	-	TGTGCCAGCAGCTTAACCCTCAGGGTATTGGGAAACACCATATATTTT	CASSLTLRVLGNTIYF